The 6 T cell receptor beta chains below were found in one sample sequenced in a study of memory CD4+ T cells and cytomegalovirus serostatus (dated by TCRdb to the late 2010s). A FACSAria II was used to sort memory CD4+ T cells, defined as single viable CD3+CD4+CD8-CD45RO+ cells. Libraries were built with the immunoSEQ multiplex PCR assay. TCRdb obtained this table from immuneACCESS and retained in-frame rearrangements with V and J assigned. These tables miss some clones; where compared with another copy, unresolved V genes account for less than half of the shortfall, and the remainder is unexplained. The sample table holds 65,000 to 95,000 clones, of which roughly 80% were seen once. The ten largest clones capture around 0.78% of the sample. Sequenced sample: memory CD4+ T cells from blood. These TCRs come from an adult in good health and CMV-seronegative.

The chain employs TRBV28 and TRBJ2-5; perhaps TRBD1 as D (5 bases). V lost 4 bases, J lost 0 bases, and 12 bases lay in between. The CDR3 totals 15 residues. Germline V CDR1 and CDR2: MDHEN, SYDVKM. The CDR3 sequence is CASSSSHRYQETQYF. The CDR3 DNA is TGTGCCAGCAGTTCCTCCCACAGGTACCAAGAGACCCAGTACTTC.

The rearrangement links TRBV7-8 to TRBJ2-1; weak D call: TRBD2 (7 bases). The CDR3 consists of 17 residues. Germline CDR1 and CDR2: SGHVS and FQNEAQ. The germline V and J ends were trimmed by 1 base and 0 bases, with 13 bases remaining between them. The CDR3 DNA reads TGTGCCAGCAGCTTAGGAGGCGGGGGCAGCTCCTACAATGAGCAGTTCTTC. It encodes CASSLGGGGSSYNEQFF.

The chain links TRBV4-1 to TRBJ2-3, with D perhaps matching TRBD2 (6 bases). Germline V lookup: CDR1 MGHRA, CDR2 YSYEKL. Trimming stripped 1 base from V and 2 bases from J, with 13 bases between. The CDR3 extends over 16 amino acids. CDR3 residues: CASSQGPGGPTDTQYF. CDR3 DNA sequence: TGCGCCAGCAGCCAAGGCCCCGGGGGACCCACAGATACGCAGTATTTT.

This clone was seen only once. This chain uses TRBV5-5 with TRBJ2-7, with D maybe TRBD2 (6 bases). Germline V CDR1 and CDR2: SGHKS, YYEKEE (reference sequence). CDR3 length: 14 residues. V was clipped by 4 bases and J by 4 bases, with 15 bases between them. The CDR3 spells CASSVRQGLYEQYF. DNA for the CDR3: TGTGCCAGCAGCGTCCGGCAGGGACTTTACGAGCAGTACTTC.

This rearrangement joins TRBV19 to TRBJ1-2, with D perhaps matching TRBD1 (5 bases). CDR1 is LNHDA and CDR2 is SQIVND in the germline V gene (reference sequence). The CDR3 is 15 residues long. Trimming cost V 2 bases and J 4 bases, with 14 bases left between them. The CDR3 coding sequence is TGTGCCAGTAGTATATGGGGGGGTGCCGGCTATGGCTACACCTTC. Encoded protein: CASSIWGGAGYGYTF.

This clone has just a few counts. This chain uses TRBV29-1 with TRBJ1-1; TRBD1 might be the D (5 bases). CDR1 is SQVTM, CDR2 ANQGSEA, per germline. The CDR3 has 13 amino acids. The V end was cut by 4 bases, the J end by 5 bases, with 14 bases between. The CDR3 is CSVAGPSGTEAFF. CDR3 bases: TGCAGCGTTGCGGGACCGTCGGGGACTGAAGCTTTCTTT.